This TCR beta chain was identified during a study of shared clonotypes between healthy human individuals. V was pared by 0 bases and J by 0 bases, with 11 bases between. The CDR3 totals 16 residues. Germline V gene sequence: CDR1 MNHEY, CDR2 SVGAGI. Study-wide results and caveats: Shared clonotypes: about 5.3% naive CD4, about 3.3% naive CD8, about 2.4% memory CD4, over 0.3% memory CD8.

Only in-frame clones appear in the TCRdb table, and some are missing; sequencing was by immunoSEQ multiplex PCR. The table includes millions of clones, 85% to 95% detected once. To note about this clone: Its antigen is currently unknown.

Sequencing input: naive CD4+ T cells sorted from blood. Subset defined: CD45RA+ positively selected. This clonotype was obtained from a man between 18 and 29 years old in good health. V usage is TRBV6-5 and J usage is TRBJ1-2; possibly TRBD1 for D (6 bases). CDR3 in amino acids: CASSYSQGNPNYGYTF. The CDR3, as DNA: TGTGCCAGCAGTTACTCACAGGGAAACCCTAACTATGGCTACACCTTC.